This T cell receptor beta chain was retrieved from a study of blood T cells in healthy people across ages. Germline V CDR1 and CDR2: SQVTM, ANQGSEA. The CDR3 covers 13 residues. The V and J ends lost 6 bases and 6 bases, in that order; junction bases with no gene match: 7. This clonotype was counted at least ten times. A J-beta primer mix and a sample-barcoded 5' primer were used in a second PCR of roughly 7 to 12 cycles. Tags on each cDNA molecule came from a template-switch adaptor with 12 random nucleotides. TCRdb fed the 5' RACE reads into MiXCR, producing one record per CDR3 protein. This sample has some 890,000 distinct CDR3 sequences, with roughly 29% found just once. The sample was also linked to a second study, of T cells of mothers and their children. As reported in that work: The study sampled a few healthy Caucasian mothers and their six children.

This clonotype was sampled from a middle-aged woman in good health. The V and J genes are TRBV29-1 and TRBJ1-1; 10 nucleotides align to TRBD1. Specimen: blood. CDR3 DNA: TGCAGCGTCCAAACCGGGACAGGGGCTGAAGCTTTCTTT. Translated: CSVQTGTGAEAFF.